This TCR beta chain was identified in a study of CD8 T cells in Susac syndrome. Random hexamers served to reverse transcribe roughly 0.5 to 1 ug RNA. Coverage of TCR beta CDR3 amplification by immunoSEQ multiplex PCR extended to 54 Vbeta and 13 Jbeta. TCRdb passed the immunoSEQ multiplex PCR reads through MiXCR, listing each CDR3 protein once. The repertoire holds approximately 160,000 distinct CDR3 sequences, with 92% as singletons. Negative isolation yielded the CD8+ and CD4+ T cells, while FACS enriched the TEMRA cells. The germline CDR1 and CDR2 sequences are SGHRS and YFSETQ. Trimming removed 0 bases from V and 2 bases from J; junction bases left unmatched: 4. There are 15 residues in the CDR3.

Sequences were obtained from CD4+ T cells from PBMCs. This TCR was recovered from a human donor in good health. The chain joins TRBV5-1 to TRBJ1-2, with TRBD1 matching 7 bases. The CDR3 loop reads CASSLDPTGNYGYTF. As DNA, the CDR3 is TGCGCCAGCAGCTTGGACCCGACAGGGAACTATGGCTACACCTTC.